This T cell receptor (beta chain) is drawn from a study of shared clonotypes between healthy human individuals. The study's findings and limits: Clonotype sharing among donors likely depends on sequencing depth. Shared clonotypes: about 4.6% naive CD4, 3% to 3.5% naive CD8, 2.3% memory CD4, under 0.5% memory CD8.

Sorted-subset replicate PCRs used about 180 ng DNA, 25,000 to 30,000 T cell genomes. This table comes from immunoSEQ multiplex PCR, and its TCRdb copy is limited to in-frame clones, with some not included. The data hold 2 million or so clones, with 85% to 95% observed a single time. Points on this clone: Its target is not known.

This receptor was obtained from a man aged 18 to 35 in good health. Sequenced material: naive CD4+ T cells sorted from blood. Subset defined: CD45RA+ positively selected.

CDR3 region: CATADRENEKLFF. In DNA form, the CDR3 reads TGTGCCACCGCGGACAGGGAGAATGAAAAACTGTTTTTT. This chain connects TRBV10-3 to TRBJ1-4; 8 bases fit TRBD1. The CDR3 totals 13 residues. Germline CDR1 reads ENHRY; CDR2 reads SYGVKD. V gave up 10 bases and J gave up 5 bases; unmatched junction bases: 6.